This T cell receptor beta chain was sequenced in a study of blood T cell repertoires in COVID-19. Study at large: Acute-phase and convalescent COVID-19 samples originated in the United States, Italy and Spain.

The junction had 3 bases not matched to a gene; V was cut back by 4 bases and J by 5 bases. This CDR3 comprises 14 residues. The germline CDR1 and CDR2 sequences are SGHNT and YYREEE (reference sequence). Per the original methods: Nucleated cell number was recorded as an estimate derived from reference gene primer amplification. Here immunoSEQ multiplex PCR was the method, and the copy in TCRdb shows in-frame clones only, minus some. Clone size and V and J calls were adopted from that table, with D and trimming inferred from the DNA. In the table there are under 20,000 clones, about three quarters of which are singletons.

This chain uses TRBV5-4 with TRBJ2-5; 12 bases line up with TRBD1. The sequenced sample was peripheral blood. The TCR was taken from a man in his sixties with acute or convalescent COVID-19. CDR3 coding DNA: TGTGCCAGCAGCCCGGGACAGGGGGCCGAGACCCAGTACTTC. Translated: CASSPGQGAETQYF.